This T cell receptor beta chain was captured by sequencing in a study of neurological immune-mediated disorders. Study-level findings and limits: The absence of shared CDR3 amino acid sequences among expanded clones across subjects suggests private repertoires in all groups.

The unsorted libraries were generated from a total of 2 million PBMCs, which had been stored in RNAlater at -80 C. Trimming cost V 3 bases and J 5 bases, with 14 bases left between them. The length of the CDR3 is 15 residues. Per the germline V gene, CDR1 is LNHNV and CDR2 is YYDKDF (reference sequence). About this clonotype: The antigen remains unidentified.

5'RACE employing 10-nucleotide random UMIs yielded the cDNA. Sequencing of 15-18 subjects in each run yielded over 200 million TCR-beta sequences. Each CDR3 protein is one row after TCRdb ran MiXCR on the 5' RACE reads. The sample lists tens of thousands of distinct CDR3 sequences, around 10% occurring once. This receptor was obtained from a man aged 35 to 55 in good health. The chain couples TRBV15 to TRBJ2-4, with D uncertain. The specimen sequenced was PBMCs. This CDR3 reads CATSRQAHGQNIQYF. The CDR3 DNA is TGTGCCACCAGCAGGCAGGCCCATGGGCAAAACATTCAGTACTTC.